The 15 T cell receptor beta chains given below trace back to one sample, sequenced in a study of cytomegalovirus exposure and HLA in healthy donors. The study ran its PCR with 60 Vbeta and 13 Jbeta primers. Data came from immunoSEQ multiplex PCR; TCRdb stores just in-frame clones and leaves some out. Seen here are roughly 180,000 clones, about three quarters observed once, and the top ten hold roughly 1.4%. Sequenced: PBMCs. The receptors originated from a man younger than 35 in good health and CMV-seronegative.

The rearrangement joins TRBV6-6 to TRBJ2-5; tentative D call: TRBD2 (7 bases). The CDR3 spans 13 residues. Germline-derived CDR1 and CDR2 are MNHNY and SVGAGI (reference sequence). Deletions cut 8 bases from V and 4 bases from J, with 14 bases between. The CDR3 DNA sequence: TGTGCCAGCTCATTTGGGGGGGCAGAGACCCAGTACTTC. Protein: CASSFGGAETQYF.

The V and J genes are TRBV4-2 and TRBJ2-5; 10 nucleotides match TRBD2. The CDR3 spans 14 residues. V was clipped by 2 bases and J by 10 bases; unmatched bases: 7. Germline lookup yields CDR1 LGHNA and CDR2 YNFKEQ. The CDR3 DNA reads TGTGCCAGCAGCCAACTAGCGGGGGCACGCGACCAGTACTTC. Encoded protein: CASSQLAGARDQYF.

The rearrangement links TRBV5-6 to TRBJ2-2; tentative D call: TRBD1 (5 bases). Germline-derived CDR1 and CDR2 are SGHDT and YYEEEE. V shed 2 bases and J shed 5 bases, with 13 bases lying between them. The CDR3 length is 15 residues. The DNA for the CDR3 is TGTGCCAGCAGCTTAGGGGAACCCCTTACCGGGGAGCTGTTTTTT. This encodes CASSLGEPLTGELFF.

CDR3 nucleotide sequence: TGCGCCAGCAAAGGAGGGAACACCATATATTTT. Translation: CASKGGNTIYF. V is TRBV4-3 and J is TRBJ1-3, with no clear D. V was trimmed by 7 bases and J by 7 bases, leaving 8 bases between them. The CDR3 loop spans 11 amino acids. Looked up from germline, CDR1 is LGHNA and CDR2 is YSLEER.

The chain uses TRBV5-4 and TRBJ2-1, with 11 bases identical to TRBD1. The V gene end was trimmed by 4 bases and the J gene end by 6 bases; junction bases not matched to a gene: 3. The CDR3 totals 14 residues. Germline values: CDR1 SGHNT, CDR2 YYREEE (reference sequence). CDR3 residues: CASSPGTGGNEQFF. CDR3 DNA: TGTGCCAGCAGCCCCGGGACAGGGGGCAATGAGCAGTTCTTC.

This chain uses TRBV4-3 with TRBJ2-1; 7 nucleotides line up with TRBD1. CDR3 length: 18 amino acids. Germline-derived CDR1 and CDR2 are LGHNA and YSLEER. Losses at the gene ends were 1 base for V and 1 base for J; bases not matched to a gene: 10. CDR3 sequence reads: CASSQAPTGVGSYNEQFF. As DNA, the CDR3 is TGCGCCAGCAGCCAAGCCCCAACAGGGGTCGGTTCCTACAATGAGCAGTTCTTC.

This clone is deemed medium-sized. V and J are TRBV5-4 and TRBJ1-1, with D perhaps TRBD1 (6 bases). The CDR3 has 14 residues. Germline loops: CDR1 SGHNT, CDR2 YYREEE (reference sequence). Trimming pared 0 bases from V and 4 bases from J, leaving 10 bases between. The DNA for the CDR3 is TGTGCCAGCAGCTTGGAACAGGGAATCACTGAAGCTTTCTTT. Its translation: CASSLEQGITEAFF.

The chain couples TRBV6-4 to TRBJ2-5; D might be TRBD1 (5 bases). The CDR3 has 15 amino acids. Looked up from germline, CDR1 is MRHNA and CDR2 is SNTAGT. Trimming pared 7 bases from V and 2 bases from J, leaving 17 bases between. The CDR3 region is CASKGDNKGQETQYF. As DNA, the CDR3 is TGTGCCAGCAAAGGGGATAACAAGGGTCAAGAGACCCAGTACTTC.

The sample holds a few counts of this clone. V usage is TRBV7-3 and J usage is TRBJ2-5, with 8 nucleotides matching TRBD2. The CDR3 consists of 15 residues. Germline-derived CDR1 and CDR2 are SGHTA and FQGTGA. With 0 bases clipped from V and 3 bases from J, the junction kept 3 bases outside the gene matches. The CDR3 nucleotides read TGTGCCAGCAGCTTAACGGGGCGGGGGGAAGAGACCCAGTACTTC. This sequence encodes CASSLTGRGEETQYF.

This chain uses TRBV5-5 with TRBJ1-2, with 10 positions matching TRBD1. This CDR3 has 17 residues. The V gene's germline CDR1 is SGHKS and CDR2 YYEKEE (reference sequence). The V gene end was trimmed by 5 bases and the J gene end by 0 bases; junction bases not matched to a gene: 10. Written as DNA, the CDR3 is TGTGCCAGCAGATTGCGGACAGGGGGTCTAACTAACTATGGCTACACCTTC. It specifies CASRLRTGGLTNYGYTF.

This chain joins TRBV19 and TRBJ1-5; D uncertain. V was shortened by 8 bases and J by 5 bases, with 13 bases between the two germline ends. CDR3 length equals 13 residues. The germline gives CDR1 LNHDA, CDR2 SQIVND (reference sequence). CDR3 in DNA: TGTGCCAGTGCGGCTGGTTCCCATCAGCCCCAGCATTTT. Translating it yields CASAAGSHQPQHF.

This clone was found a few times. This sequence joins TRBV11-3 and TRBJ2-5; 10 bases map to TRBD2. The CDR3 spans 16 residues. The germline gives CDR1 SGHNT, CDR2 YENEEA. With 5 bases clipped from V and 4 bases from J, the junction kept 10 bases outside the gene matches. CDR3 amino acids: CASSPPHSGRGETQYF. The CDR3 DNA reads TGTGCCAGCAGCCCACCGCACAGCGGGAGGGGAGAGACCCAGTACTTC. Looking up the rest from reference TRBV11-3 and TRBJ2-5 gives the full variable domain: EAGVVQSPRYKIIEKKQPVAFWCNPISGHNTLYWYLQNLGQGPELLIRYENEEAVDDSQLPKDRFSAERLKGVDSTLKIQPAELGDSAVYLCASSPPHSGRGETQYFGPGTRLLVL.

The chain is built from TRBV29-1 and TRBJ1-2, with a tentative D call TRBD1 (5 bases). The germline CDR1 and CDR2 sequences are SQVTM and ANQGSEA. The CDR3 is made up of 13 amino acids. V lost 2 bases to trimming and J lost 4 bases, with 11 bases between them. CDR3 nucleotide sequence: TGCAGCGTTGAATCGGGGGGTCTCTATGGCTACACCTTC. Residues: CSVESGGLYGYTF. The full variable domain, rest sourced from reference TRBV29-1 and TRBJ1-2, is SAVISQKPSRDICQRGTSLTIQCQVDSQVTMMFWYRQQPGQSLTLIATANQGSEATYESGFVIDKFPISRPNLTFSTLTVSNMSPEDSSIYLCSVESGGLYGYTFGSGTRLTVV.

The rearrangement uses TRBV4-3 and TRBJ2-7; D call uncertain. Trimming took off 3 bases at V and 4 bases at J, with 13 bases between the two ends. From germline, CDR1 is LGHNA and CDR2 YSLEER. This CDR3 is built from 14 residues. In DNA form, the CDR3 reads TGCGCCAGCAGCCAGTTTAGAGGCACTTACGAGCAGTACTTC. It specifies CASSQFRGTYEQYF.

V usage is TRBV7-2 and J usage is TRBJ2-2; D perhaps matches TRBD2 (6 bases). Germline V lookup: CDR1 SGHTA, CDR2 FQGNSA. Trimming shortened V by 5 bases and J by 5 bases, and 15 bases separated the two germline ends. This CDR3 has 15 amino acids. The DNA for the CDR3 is TGTGCCAGCAGCGCACCGGGACTCTTGACCGGGGAGCTGTTTTTT. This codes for CASSAPGLLTGELFF.